The 13 T cell receptor beta chains below come from one sample, sequenced in a study of blood T cell repertoires in COVID-19. Profiling relied on immunoSEQ multiplex PCR, and the TCRdb table lists in-frame clones only, not all of them. The sample yields roughly 100,000 clones, over 65% seen once. The sample consisted of peripheral blood. The receptors derive from a human donor in a cohort sampled during active COVID-19.

V is TRBV11-1 and J is TRBJ2-7, with D uncertain. There are 15 residues in the CDR3. V dropped 1 base and J dropped 2 bases, with 12 bases sitting between them. CDR1 and CDR2 (germline): SGHAT, FQDESV (reference sequence). The CDR3 region is CASSLVAGLPYEQYF. CDR3 bases: TGTGCCAGCAGCTTAGTGGCAGGATTGCCCTACGAGCAGTACTTC.

This chain links TRBV2 with TRBJ2-3, with D perhaps matching TRBD2 (5 bases). Trimming removed 5 bases at V and 6 bases at J, with 15 bases between. The CDR3 is 14 amino acids. CDR1 and CDR2 from the germline V gene are SNHLY and FYNNEI. CDR3 in amino acids: CASSLARRADTQYF. In nucleotides, the CDR3 is TGTGCCAGCAGTCTAGCCCGCCGGGCCGATACGCAGTATTTT.

The V call is TRBV7-9, the J call TRBJ2-5; 7 bases are a match to TRBD2. Germline V CDR1 and CDR2: SEHNR, FQNEAQ (reference sequence). The V gene end was trimmed by 3 bases and the J gene end by 3 bases; junction bases not matched to a gene: 7. The CDR3 has 15 amino acids. DNA of the CDR3: TGTGCCAGCAGCTTGTATCGGGGGGTCGAAGAGACCCAGTACTTC. Its protein product is CASSLYRGVEETQYF.

The genes are TRBV30 and TRBJ2-7; 8 bases fit TRBD1. The CDR3 loop spans 13 amino acids. The J segment lost 6 bases and the V segment lost 3 bases, leaving 7 bases of the junction unmatched. The germline V gene has CDR1 GTSNPN and CDR2 SVGIG (reference sequence). CDR3 sequence: CAWRWPGGAEQYF. For the CDR3, the DNA is TGTGCCTGGAGGTGGCCAGGGGGCGCCGAGCAGTACTTC. The variable domain in full, completed from reference TRBV30 and TRBJ2-7, reads SQTIHQWPATLVQPVGSPLSLECTVEGTSNPNLYWYRQAAGRGLQLLFYSVGIGQISSEVPQNLSASRPQDRQFILSSKKLLLSDSGFYLCAWRWPGGAEQYFGPGTRLTVT.

CDR3 coding DNA: TGTGCCAGCTTCGGGGGGGGAAATGAAAAACTGTTTTTT. The encoded protein is CASFGGGNEKLFF. The genes are TRBV2 and TRBJ1-4, with D possibly TRBD1 on 5 matching bases. Trimming took off 8 bases at V and 5 bases at J, with 12 bases between the two ends. The CDR3 consists of 13 residues. Germline lookup yields CDR1 SNHLY and CDR2 FYNNEI.

V usage is TRBV15 and J usage is TRBJ1-6; TRBD1 matches 7 bases. CDR1 LNHNV and CDR2 YYDKDF come from the germline V gene (reference sequence). The CDR3 is made up of 16 amino acids. V lost 0 bases, J lost 8 bases, and 7 bases stayed unmatched. The CDR3: CATSRDVGQADSPLHF. As DNA, the CDR3 is TGTGCCACCAGCAGAGACGTAGGACAGGCGGATTCACCCCTCCACTTT.

The chain employs TRBV19 and TRBJ2-1; 8 nucleotides agree with TRBD1. The CDR3 is made up of 15 amino acids. J was trimmed by 10 bases and V by 4 bases; bases with no gene match: 12. Germline CDR1 LNHDA, CDR2 SQIVND (reference sequence). CDR3 in DNA: TGTGCCAGTAGTAATACCGGGACAGGTCTTCAAGAGCAGTTCTTC. Protein sequence: CASSNTGTGLQEQFF.

This rearrangement joins TRBV27 to TRBJ1-2; 10 bases align to TRBD1. This CDR3 comprises 14 residues. Looked up from germline, CDR1 is MNHEY and CDR2 is SMNVEV (reference sequence). After removal of 6 bases from V and 8 bases from J, the junction contained 9 bases not matched to a gene. CDR3 in amino acids: CASRRTGGLRGYTF. CDR3 bases: TGTGCCAGCAGACGGACAGGGGGACTCAGGGGCTACACCTTC.

The V gene is TRBV2, the J gene TRBJ2-5; tentatively, D is TRBD2 (7 bases). Trimming shortened V by 7 bases and J by 5 bases, and 14 bases separated the two germline ends. This CDR3 is 13 amino acids long. Germline CDR1 and CDR2: SNHLY and FYNNEI. The CDR3 DNA follows: TGTGCCAGCAAAGGGGGGGCCTTGGAGACCCAGTACTTC. Protein: CASKGGALETQYF. The whole variable domain, remainder taken from reference TRBV2 and TRBJ2-5, is EPEVTQTPSHQVTQMGQEVILRCVPISNHLYFYWYRQILGQKVEFLVSFYNNEISEKSEIFDDQFSVERPDGSNFTLKIRSTKLEDSAMYFCASKGGALETQYFGPGTRLLVL.

This rearrangement joins TRBV6-5 to TRBJ1-5; 8 bases line up with TRBD1. Germline loops: CDR1 MNHEY, CDR2 SVGAGI. The junction had 8 bases not matched to a gene; V was cut back by 6 bases and J by 7 bases. The CDR3 has 14 amino acids. CDR3 sequence reads: CASSVTGVGQPQHF. The CDR3 nucleotides are TGTGCCAGCAGCGTGACAGGGGTTGGGCAGCCCCAGCATTTT.

The chain carries TRBV4-3 and TRBJ1-2; 7 bases agree with TRBD1. Per the germline V gene, CDR1 is LGHNA and CDR2 is YSLEER. This CDR3 has 14 residues. J gave up 6 bases and V 1 base, and 5 bases lay outside the gene matches. The CDR3 coding sequence is TGCGCCAGCAGCCAAGTGTACAGGGGCAATGGCTACACCTTC. Translating gives CASSQVYRGNGYTF.

The V call is TRBV5-8, the J call TRBJ2-5, with D hard to call. Germline values: CDR1 SGHTS, CDR2 YDEGEE. V shed 4 bases and J shed 0 bases, with 16 bases lying between them. The CDR3 sequence is 16 residues long. This CDR3 is CASSQAVVRHQETQYF. For the CDR3, the DNA is TGTGCCAGCAGCCAGGCCGTCGTCAGACACCAAGAGACCCAGTACTTC.

This chain joins TRBV4-1 and TRBJ1-1; D possibly corresponds to TRBD1 (6 bases). This CDR3 is built from 17 residues. V lost 0 bases to trimming and J lost 4 bases, with 18 bases between them. CDR1 MGHRA and CDR2 YSYEKL come from the germline V gene. The CDR3 here is CASSQDLFGGRGTEAFF. Written as DNA, the CDR3 is TGCGCCAGCAGCCAAGATCTTTTCGGGGGGCGCGGCACTGAAGCTTTCTTT.